This entry lists 5 T cell receptor beta chains sequenced from one sample in a study of OX40 agonist ivuxolimab in advanced cancers. The table came from immunoSEQ multiplex PCR; TCRdb's copy has only in-frame clones and leaves some out. The sample records around 56,000 clones, roughly nine tenths being singletons. The specimen comprised CD4+ or CD8+ T cells sorted from blood, sampled in a trial of the OX40 agonist ivuxolimab. The receptors derive from an adult with an advanced solid tumor such as melanoma, head and neck, liver or kidney cancer.

The rearrangement joins TRBV6-4 to TRBJ2-3; 11 bases are shared with TRBD2. Per the germline V gene, CDR1 is MRHNA and CDR2 is SNTAGT. The ends lost 6 bases at V and 9 bases at J; junction bases unmatched: 8. The length of the CDR3 is 14 residues. The CDR3 bases are TGTGCCAGCAGCCCACTAGCGGGAGATGAGACGCAGTATTTT. Its protein is CASSPLAGDETQYF.

The V call is TRBV6-5, the J call TRBJ1-2, with no clear D. This CDR3 contains 15 residues. Per the germline V gene, CDR1 is MNHEY and CDR2 is SVGAGI. V lost 4 bases, J lost 8 bases, and 20 bases lay in between. The CDR3 here is CASSSPGETLGGYTF. CDR3 in DNA: TGTGCCAGCAGTTCTCCCGGGGAGACCTTAGGAGGCTACACCTTC.

The genes are TRBV19 and TRBJ1-3; tentatively, D is TRBD1 (6 bases). The V end lost 9 bases, the J end lost 6 bases, and 30 bases lay between the germline ends. CDR3 length: 18 amino acids. Germline V gives CDR1 LNHDA, CDR2 SQIVND (reference sequence). The CDR3 sequence is CARTLPPGGTGIENTIYF. The CDR3 bases are TGTGCCAGAACCCTTCCACCGGGGGGTACAGGGATAGAAAACACCATATATTTT.

This clone came up a few times. The V gene is TRBV29-1, the J gene TRBJ1-1; the D is unclear. Germline assignment: CDR1 SQVTM and CDR2 ANQGSEA. The CDR3 spans 12 residues. With 5 bases removed from V and 7 bases from J, the gap between germline ends came to 14 bases. The DNA for the CDR3 is TGCAGCGTTCTCGCCGTCCAGAATGAAGCTTTCTTT. The encoded protein is CSVLAVQNEAFF.

In DNA, the CDR3 is TGTGCCAGAAGCTCGGGGACAGGTAAGGGCCATACTAACCGGCAGCCCCAGCATTTT. Its translation is CARSSGTGKGHTNRQPQHF. V gene TRBV7-5 combines with J gene TRBJ1-5; the table's D call of TRBD1 was not tested on the DNA. TRBV7-5 counts as a pseudogene. CDR3 length equals 19 residues.